The 18 T cell receptor beta chains below were found in one sample sequenced in a study of cytomegalovirus exposure and HLA in healthy donors (dated by TCRdb to the late 2010s). Library preparation used the immunoSEQ multiplex PCR assay. Imported from immuneACCESS, the table was reduced by TCRdb to in-frame sequences with V and J called. These copies leave out some clones; in studies compared against another copy, an unresolved V gene accounts for under half, and the cause of the remainder is not known. This sample is represented by a few hundred thousand clones; about 88% of them were singletons. The ten top clones hold 9.5% to 15% of the sample. The material sequenced was PBMCs. The receptors derive from a man between 18 and 29 years old in good health and CMV-seropositive.

As DNA, the CDR3 is TGCAGTGCTAGAGGCGGGGCTGGCTACACCTTC. Protein product: CSARGGAGYTF. V gene TRBV20-1 combines with J gene TRBJ1-2; tentatively, D is TRBD1 (5 bases). The germline V and J ends were trimmed by 1 base and 7 bases, with 7 bases remaining between them. Germline lookup yields CDR1 DFQATT and CDR2 SNEGSKA (reference sequence). The CDR3 covers 11 residues.

This chain joins TRBV6-1 and TRBJ1-2, with unresolved D. The V gene's germline CDR1 is MNHNS and CDR2 SASEGT. The CDR3 runs to 14 residues. Trimming took 6 bases from V and 6 from J, leaving 17 bases between them. For the CDR3, the DNA is TGTGCCAGCAGCGCCCGGCGTGACCGAAATGGCTACACCTTC. It specifies CASSARRDRNGYTF.

The chain employs TRBV7-2 and TRBJ2-3; D is uncertain. Germline V CDR1 and CDR2: SGHTA, FQGNSA. V lost 5 bases and J 7 bases, leaving 13 bases between the germline ends. The CDR3 runs 13 residues. The CDR3 is CASSLEYGNTQYF. CDR3 sequence (DNA): TGTGCCAGCAGCCTCGAATATGGAAATACGCAGTATTTT.

The chain carries TRBV27 and TRBJ2-1; 7 bases line up with TRBD2. The CDR3 has 15 residues. V trimming: 4 bases; J trimming: 2 bases; junction bases outside the gene matches: 5. Germline V lookup: CDR1 MNHEY, CDR2 SMNVEV (reference sequence). The CDR3 DNA is TGTGCCAGCAGTTCCAGCGGGGTCACCTACAATGAGCAGTTCTTC. Its protein product is CASSSSGVTYNEQFF.

The rearrangement links TRBV27 to TRBJ1-1; the D is unclear. This CDR3 contains 12 residues. Germline V gene sequence: CDR1 MNHEY, CDR2 SMNVEV (reference sequence). Between the trimmed V and J ends, which lost 6 bases and 3 bases, there was a span of 8 bases. CDR3 sequence: CASRGFYTEAFF. CDR3 coding DNA: TGTGCCAGCAGAGGGTTTTACACTGAAGCTTTCTTT.

V is TRBV9 and J is TRBJ2-3; 9 bases line up with TRBD2. CDR1 SGDLS and CDR2 YYNGEE come from the germline V gene. The CDR3 runs 14 residues. V shed 3 bases, J shed 4 bases, and the junction held 3 bases outside the gene matches. The CDR3 spells CASSARTSADTQYF. CDR3 DNA: TGTGCCAGCAGCGCTCGGACTAGCGCAGATACGCAGTATTTT.

This chain joins TRBV30 and TRBJ2-2; no clear D gene. V shed 0 bases and J shed 6 bases, with 5 bases lying between them. The V gene's germline CDR1 is GTSNPN and CDR2 SVGIG (reference sequence). CDR3 length equals 12 residues. The CDR3 is CAWSVGSGELFF. In nucleotides, the CDR3 is TGTGCCTGGAGTGTAGGGTCCGGGGAGCTGTTTTTT.

This chain uses TRBV6-5 with TRBJ2-1; unclear D gene. The germline gives CDR1 MNHEY, CDR2 SVGAGI. The length of the CDR3 is 14 residues. Trimming left V 6 bases short and J 8 bases short, with 17 bases between. The CDR3 here is CASSLFLGGDEQFF. In nucleotides, the CDR3 is TGTGCCAGCAGCCTTTTTTTGGGTGGCGATGAGCAGTTCTTC.

This chain links TRBV6-5 with TRBJ2-7; D unclear. The CDR3 extends over 12 amino acids. V lost 5 bases and J lost 2, with 7 bases in between. Germline V CDR1 and CDR2: MNHEY, SVGAGI. CDR3 in DNA: TGTGCCAGCAGTGAAGAGACCTACGAGCAGTACTTC. It encodes CASSEETYEQYF.

The chain couples TRBV2 to TRBJ1-4; D is undetermined. The CDR3 has 15 residues. CDR1 and CDR2 (germline): SNHLY, FYNNEI. V was clipped by 1 base and J by 8 bases, with 14 bases between them. Here the CDR3 reads CASSEGGDLIEKLFF. DNA for the CDR3: TGTGCCAGCAGTGAAGGTGGAGACCTGATAGAAAAACTGTTTTTT.

This clone turned up a few times. V is TRBV11-2 and J is TRBJ2-2; 9 positions match TRBD1. Germline loops: CDR1 SGHAT, CDR2 FQNNGV. The ends lost 4 bases at V and 7 bases at J; junction bases unmatched: 4. The CDR3 totals 14 residues. The CDR3 region has the DNA TGTGCCAGCAGCTGGGACAGGGCAGTCGGGGAGCTGTTTTTT. This codes for CASSWDRAVGELFF.

The rearrangement uses TRBV28 and TRBJ1-2, with D perhaps matching TRBD1 (6 bases). Deletions cut 2 bases from V and 4 bases from J, with 14 bases between. Germline V gene lookup returns CDR1 MDHEN and CDR2 SYDVKM. CDR3 length: 15 residues. The CDR3 protein is CASSLIWGASYGYTF. CDR3 sequence (DNA): TGTGCCAGCAGTTTAATCTGGGGGGCTAGCTATGGCTACACCTTC.

This chain uses TRBV18 with TRBJ2-2; the D is unclear. Trimming pared 1 base from V and 0 bases from J, leaving 15 bases between. Germline lookup yields CDR1 KGHSH and CDR2 LQKENI. This CDR3 has 18 residues. The CDR3, as DNA: TGTGCCAGCTCACCACGGAATCCTAGAAGTTCGAACACCGGGGAGCTGTTTTTT. Translation: CASSPRNPRSSNTGELFF.

CDR3 nucleotides: TGTGCCAGCAGTTTAATCCCTGGAAACACCATATATTTT. Translated, it gives CASSLIPGNTIYF. V is TRBV27 and J is TRBJ1-3; no clear D. Germline V gene lookup returns CDR1 MNHEY and CDR2 SMNVEV (reference sequence). The CDR3 has 13 amino acids. V lost 2 bases, J lost 2 bases, and 4 bases lay in between.

J is TRBJ2-3 and V is TRBV27; D may be TRBD1 (5 bases). Between the trimmed V and J ends, which lost 1 base and 1 base, there was a span of 6 bases. This CDR3 is built from 14 residues. The germline CDR1 and CDR2 sequences are MNHEY and SMNVEV (reference sequence). CDR3 region: CASSLWGGTDTQYF. CDR3 DNA: TGTGCCAGCAGTTTATGGGGCGGCACAGATACGCAGTATTTT.

This clone showed up just once. This chain links TRBV12-5 with TRBJ1-1; 8 bases map to TRBD1. V shed 8 bases and J 1 base; nucleotides not matched to a gene: 6. The germline gives CDR1 LGHNT, CDR2 FRNRAP. This CDR3 has 14 residues. CDR3 DNA sequence: TGTGCTAGTACAGGGGGACAAACGAACACTGAAGCTTTCTTT. Amino acid sequence: CASTGGQTNTEAFF.

The rearrangement uses TRBV4-2 and TRBJ2-1, with 8 bases aligning to TRBD1. The CDR3 spans 15 residues. Germline V gene data show CDR1 as LGHNA and CDR2 as YNFKEQ. V lost 4 bases, J lost 5 bases, and 7 bases stayed unmatched. The CDR3 sequence is CASSPQGARDNEQFF. The CDR3 nucleotides are TGTGCCAGCAGCCCCCAGGGGGCCCGAGACAATGAGCAGTTCTTC.

This clone was counted once. V is TRBV28 and J is TRBJ1-5; 8 nucleotides agree with TRBD1. After removal of 2 bases from V and 4 bases from J, the junction contained 4 bases not matched to a gene. Germline V gene sequence: CDR1 MDHEN, CDR2 SYDVKM. The CDR3 consists of 15 residues. DNA of the CDR3: TGTGCCAGCAGTTTACCGGGACAGGCTAATCAGCCCCAGCATTTT. This translates into CASSLPGQANQPQHF.